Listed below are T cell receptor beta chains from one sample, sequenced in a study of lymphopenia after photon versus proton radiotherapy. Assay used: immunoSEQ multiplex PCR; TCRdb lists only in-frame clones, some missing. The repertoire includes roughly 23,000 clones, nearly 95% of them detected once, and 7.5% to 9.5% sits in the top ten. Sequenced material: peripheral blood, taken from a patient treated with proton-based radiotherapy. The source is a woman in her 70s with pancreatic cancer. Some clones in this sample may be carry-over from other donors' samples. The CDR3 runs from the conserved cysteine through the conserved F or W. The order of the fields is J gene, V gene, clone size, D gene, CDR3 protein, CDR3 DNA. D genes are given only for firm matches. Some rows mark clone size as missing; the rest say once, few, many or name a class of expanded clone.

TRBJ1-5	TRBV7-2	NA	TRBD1	CASSLVRTGGQPQHF	TGTGCCAGCAGCTTAGTGAGGACAGGGGGTCAGCCCCAGCATTTT
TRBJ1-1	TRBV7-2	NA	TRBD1	CASSPTGTGNTEAFF	TGTGCCAGCAGCCCCACCGGGACAGGGAACACTGAAGCTTTCTTT
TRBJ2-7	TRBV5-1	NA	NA	CASRLANAGEQYF	TGCGCCAGCAGACTAGCCAACGCAGGCGAGCAGTACTTC
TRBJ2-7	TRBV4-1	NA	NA	CASSQGSSTPYEQYF	TGCGCCAGCAGCCAGGGTTCATCGACTCCCTACGAGCAGTACTTC
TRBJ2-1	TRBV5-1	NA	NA	CASSPDSYYNEQFF	TGCGCCAGCAGCCCGGACAGTTACTACAATGAGCAGTTCTTC
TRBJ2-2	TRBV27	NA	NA	CASSLYDRTGELFF	TGTGCCAGCAGTTTATATGACCGCACCGGGGAGCTGTTTTTT
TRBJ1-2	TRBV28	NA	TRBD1	CASSLLPGQNSYGYTF	TGTGCCAGCAGTTTGCTTCCGGGACAGAATTCGTATGGCTACACCTTC
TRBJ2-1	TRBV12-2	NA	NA	CASRPNLRGYNEQFF	TGTGCAAGTCGCCCTAACCTGCGGGGTTACAATGAGCAGTTCTTC
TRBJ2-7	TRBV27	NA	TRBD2	CASSPSGKTYEQYF	TGTGCCAGCAGCCCTAGCGGTAAGACCTACGAGCAGTACTTC
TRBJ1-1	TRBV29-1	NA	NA	CSVDSGGRTEAFF	TGCAGCGTTGATTCCGGGGGTCGCACTGAAGCTTTCTTT
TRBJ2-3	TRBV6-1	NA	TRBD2	CASSDWLAGKTSTDTQYF	TGTGCCAGCAGTGATTGGCTAGCGGGAAAAACTAGCACAGATACGCAGTATTTT
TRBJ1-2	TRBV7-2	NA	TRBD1	CASSLFLDRENYGYTF	TGTGCCAGCAGCCTGTTCTTGGACAGGGAGAACTATGGCTACACCTTC
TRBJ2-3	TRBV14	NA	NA	CASSQVGTARSTDTQYF	TGTGCCAGCAGCCAAGTAGGGACGGCTCGCAGCACAGATACGCAGTATTTT
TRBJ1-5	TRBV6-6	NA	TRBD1	CASSPGTGTNQPQHF	TGTGCCAGCAGTCCCGGGACAGGTACCAATCAGCCCCAGCATTTT
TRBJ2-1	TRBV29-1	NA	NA	CSVRRQVYNEQFF	TGCAGCGTTAGACGACAAGTTTACAATGAGCAGTTCTTC
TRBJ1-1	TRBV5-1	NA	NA	CASSLGGAGTEAFF	TGCGCCAGCAGCTTGGGCGGGGCCGGCACTGAAGCTTTCTTT
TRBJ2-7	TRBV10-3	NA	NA	CAIRETTGGGYEQYF	TGTGCCATCAGAGAAACGACAGGAGGGGGATACGAGCAGTACTTC
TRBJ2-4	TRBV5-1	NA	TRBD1	CASSPGQSAKNIQYF	TGCGCCAGCAGCCCGGGACAGTCGGCCAAAAACATTCAGTACTTC
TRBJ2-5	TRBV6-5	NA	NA	CASSYGVGRGETQYF	TGTGCCAGCAGTTACGGGGTAGGGCGGGGAGAGACCCAGTACTTC
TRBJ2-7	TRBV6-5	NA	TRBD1	CASSPDRVGEQYF	TGTGCCAGCAGTCCGGACAGGGTGGGCGAGCAGTACTTC
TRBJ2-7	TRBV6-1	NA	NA	CASSETLTAFMDEQYF	TGTGCCAGCAGTGAAACCCTGACCGCCTTTATGGACGAGCAGTACTTC
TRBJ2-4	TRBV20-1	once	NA	CSASRQDIQYF	TGCAGTGCCTCCAGACAAGACATTCAGTACTTC
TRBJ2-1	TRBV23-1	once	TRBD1	CASARPQDRDSYNEQFF	TGCGCCAGCGCCCGGCCCCAAGACAGGGACTCCTACAATGAGCAGTTCTTC
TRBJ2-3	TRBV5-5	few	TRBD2	CASTLLRDYTDTQYF	TGTGCCAGCACCCTCCTACGGGACTACACAGATACGCAGTATTTT
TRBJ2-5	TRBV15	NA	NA	CATSRDRGYQETQYF	TGTGCCACCAGCAGAGATCGGGGATACCAAGAGACCCAGTACTTC
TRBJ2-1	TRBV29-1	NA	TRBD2	CSGSGRDNEQFF	TGCAGCGGTAGCGGGAGGGACAATGAGCAGTTCTTC
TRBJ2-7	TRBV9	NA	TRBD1	CASSEGTDFSYEQYF	TGTGCCAGCAGCGAGGGGACAGATTTTTCCTACGAGCAGTACTTC
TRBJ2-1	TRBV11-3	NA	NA	CASSLERMNYNEQFF	TGTGCCAGCAGCTTAGAGCGGATGAACTACAATGAGCAGTTCTTC
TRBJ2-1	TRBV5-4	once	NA	CASSLFNRVIDEQFF	TGTGCCAGCAGCTTGTTTAACAGGGTCATCGATGAGCAGTTCTTC
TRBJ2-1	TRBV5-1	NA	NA	CASSVGGINNEQFF	TGCGCCAGCAGCGTTGGCGGGATCAACAATGAGCAGTTCTTC
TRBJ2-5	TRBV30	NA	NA	CAWSVGGGETQYF	TGTGCCTGGAGTGTTGGGGGTGGAGAGACCCAGTACTTC
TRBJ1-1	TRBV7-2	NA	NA	CASSLFPARDTEAFF	TGTGCCAGCAGCTTATTTCCGGCCAGAGACACTGAAGCTTTCTTT
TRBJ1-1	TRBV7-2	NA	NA	CASSFPEGVITEAFF	TGTGCCAGCAGCTTCCCGGAGGGAGTGATCACTGAAGCTTTCTTT
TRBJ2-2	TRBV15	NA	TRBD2	CATSSYGLAGGTGELFF	TGTGCCACCAGCAGTTACGGACTAGCGGGAGGTACAGGGGAGCTGTTTTTT
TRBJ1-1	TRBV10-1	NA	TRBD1	CAGSRAQSRGRVNGNTEAFF	TGCGCCGGCAGTCGGGCTCAGAGTAGGGGGCGAGTGAATGGAAACACTGAAGCTTTCTTT
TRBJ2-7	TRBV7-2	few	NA	CASSSTRSYEQYF	TGTGCCAGCAGCTCCACCCGCTCCTACGAGCAGTACTTC
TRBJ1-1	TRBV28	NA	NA	CASSFTQGNTEAFF	TGTGCCAGCAGTTTTACTCAGGGAAACACTGAAGCTTTCTTT
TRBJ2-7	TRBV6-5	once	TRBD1	CASSYSRQGNYEQYF	TGTGCCAGCAGTTACTCTCGACAGGGTAACTACGAGCAGTACTTC
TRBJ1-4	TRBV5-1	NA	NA	CASSPDSSRSSREKLFF	TGCGCCAGCAGCCCCGACAGCTCTAGGAGCTCGCGTGAAAAACTGTTTTTT
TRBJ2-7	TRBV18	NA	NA	CASSPQSYEQYF	TGTGCCAGCTCCCCTCAGTCCTACGAGCAGTACTTC
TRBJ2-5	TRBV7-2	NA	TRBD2	CASSLAAGDGETQYF	TGTGCCAGCAGCTTAGCGGCGGGGGATGGAGAGACCCAGTACTTC
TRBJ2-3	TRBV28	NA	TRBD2	CASSASGRGDTQYF	TGTGCCAGCAGTGCTAGCGGGAGAGGGGATACGCAGTATTTT
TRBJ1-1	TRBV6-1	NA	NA	CASNLPGLRNTEAFF	TGTGCCAGCAACCTTCCAGGGTTGCGGAACACTGAAGCTTTCTTT